The present T cell receptor beta chain was sequenced within a study of OX40 agonist ivuxolimab in advanced cancers. As for the study more broadly: Ivuxolimab, which targeted the costimulatory receptor OX40 (CD134), was an agonistic, fully human IgG2 monoclonal antibody. The point of sequencing TCRbeta in the periphery was to test whether ivuxolimab changed TCR sequence diversity and drove clonal T-cell expansion. Intravenous ivuxolimab was administered to patients every 2 weeks at six dose levels: 0.01, 0.1, 0.3, 1.5, 3 and 10 mg/kg. Partial responses were achieved by three dose-escalation patients, of whom one had hepatocellular carcinoma and two had cutaneous melanoma. Patients were allowed to have had prior anti-PD-1, anti-PD-L1 or anti-CTLA-4 therapy, and around 40% of the dose-escalation patients had previously received checkpoint inhibitors. Among the approximately 50 dose-escalation patients, around 19 had hepatocellular carcinoma, approximately 15 melanoma, 9 renal cell carcinoma and 9 head and neck cancer. A male proportion of roughly 85% and a mean age of roughly 58 years, ranging from roughly 20 to 80, were recorded for the dose-escalation cohort. The paper reports the monotherapy dose-escalation portion (N of about 50 patients) of the phase I ivuxolimab trial.

A remark on this clone: Its binding antigen is unknown. No base quality values were provided; no much bigger clone lies one nucleotide off.

V drops 8 bases and J drops 3 bases, leaving 10 bases in between. The germline V gene specifies SQVTM as CDR1 and ANQGSEA as CDR2. From cysteine to phenylalanine, the CDR3 is 11 amino acids long. CDR3 DNA is the only sequence kept; it has 33 bases, read in frame from the first base. To sequence the TCRbeta CDR3 region, genomic DNA was isolated from the sorted cells. The immunoSEQ Assay was used to sequence the TCRbeta CDR3 regions. Sourced from immuneACCESS, this table was stored by TCRdb with only in-frame sequences that have V and J called. A share of the clones is absent; for the studies checked, an unresolved V gene accounts for under half, and the remainder has no known explanation. Counted in this sample were about 63,000 clones; about nine tenths of them appeared once. The ten largest make up 0.76% of the sample. The trial excluded patients who had a history of autoimmune disease or who were on systemic immunosuppression. Peripheral blood for TCR sequencing was collected from all dose cohorts at baseline, on cycle 4 day 1, and on cycle 7 day 1. Samples were obtained from an open-label, multicenter, first-in-human phase I dose-escalation trial of ivuxolimab. Adults with locally advanced or metastatic melanoma, renal cell, hepatocellular, or head and neck squamous cell carcinoma were enrolled in the trial. Before TCR sequencing, CD4+ T cells and CD8+ T cells were sorted from peripheral blood as separate populations.

What the authors observed across the whole study: On average, CD8+ T cells showed more expanded clones than CD4+ T cells after ivuxolimab. Low levels of normalized T-cell clonal expansion were also seen in some patients who did not respond. The antigen specificity of the clonally expanded peripheral T cells was not determined. At doses of 0.1 to 3.0 mg/kg, clonal expansion of both CD4+ and CD8+ blood T cells was observed from baseline to week 6. In the 0.1-3.0 mg/kg groups, partial responders had among the lowest normalized peripheral clonal expansion, particularly in CD8+ T cells.

The sequence joins TRBV29-1 to TRBJ2-5; D gene: possibly TRBD2, on 6 matching bases. This specimen was CD4+ or CD8+ T cells sorted from blood, taken in a trial of the OX40 agonist ivuxolimab. This receptor was identified in an adult with an advanced solid tumor such as melanoma, head and neck, liver or kidney cancer. The CDR3 region: CSSGLKETQYF. In nucleotide form, the sequence is TGCAGCTCTGGACTAAAAGAGACCCAGTACTTC.